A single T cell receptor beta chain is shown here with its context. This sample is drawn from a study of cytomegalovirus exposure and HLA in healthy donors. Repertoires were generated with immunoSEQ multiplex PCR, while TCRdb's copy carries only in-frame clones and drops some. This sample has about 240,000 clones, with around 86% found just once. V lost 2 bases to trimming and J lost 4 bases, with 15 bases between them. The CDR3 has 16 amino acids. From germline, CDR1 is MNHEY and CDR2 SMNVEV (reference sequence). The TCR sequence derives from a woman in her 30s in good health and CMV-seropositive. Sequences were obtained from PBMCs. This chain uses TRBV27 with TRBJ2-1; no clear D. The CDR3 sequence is CASSLPLAGRYNEQFF. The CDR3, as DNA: TGTGCCAGCAGTTTACCCCTGGCTGGGCGATACAATGAGCAGTTCTTC.